Sequencing of this T cell receptor beta chain was carried out in a study of blood T cell repertoires in COVID-19 (dated by TCRdb to between 2020 and 2021). Some background on the complete study: The collaborator samples originated in the United States, Italy and Spain and spanned the acute and convalescent phases of COVID-19. The samples were drawn from two sources: the first 160 participants of the ongoing ImmuneRACE study, and 1,200 or so subjects contributed by 6 global collaborators. The repertoires were released in a freely available public database intended as a resource for research on the immune response to SARS-CoV-2. The material from the prospective study consisted of cDNA or gDNA derived from T cells, B-cell-depleted T cells, or PBMCs. HLA class I and class II types, where available, came from metadata supplied by the sample provider rather than from assay-based typing. The dataset comprised deeply sampled blood TCRbeta repertoires from subjects exposed to, actively infected with, or recovered from COVID-19. The sample metadata nearly always contained a de-identified subject ID, COVID-19 status, age in years and sex.

The immunoSEQ Assay, a bias-controlled multiplex PCR, was used to amplify TCRbeta CDR3 regions from genomic DNA. The study's processing was this. Nucleated cell counts per sample were estimated from amplification of reference gene primers within the assay. To quantify the absolute abundance of each unique TCRbeta CDR3 rearrangement, sequence reads were collapsed and filtered. Productive Simpson clonality was computed per sample as the square root of Simpson's diversity index over productive rearrangements. Drawn from immuneACCESS, this table holds only the in-frame rearrangements with V and J called that TCRdb kept. Clones are partly lost; checked studies trace under half to an unresolved V gene and leave the rest unexplained. V and J calls plus clone size are reproduced from that table; the DNA served to infer D and trimming. The sample table records tens of thousands of clones; about 83% of these occur just once. Jointly, the top ten make up 6.5% to 9.5% of the sample.

What the authors observed across the whole study: The amount of clinical and demographic metadata varied by source and participant and was provided uncurated.

V and J are trimmed by 5 bases and 6 bases, and the gene matches miss 4 bases of the junction. The cysteine opens and the phenylalanine closes a CDR3 of 13 amino acids. The kept DNA is CDR3 alone, 39 bases in frame from the first base. As concerns this clone: The antigen it binds to is not known. Base-call qualities are not available, and no considerably larger clone is one nucleotide away.

Collaborating institutions collected whole blood in K2EDTA tubes following their own protocols. For TCRbeta analysis, collaborator samples were shipped as frozen whole blood, as isolated PBMCs, or as DNA extracted from either sample type. The sample was peripheral blood. The receptor's source is a man aged 25 to 40 with acute or convalescent COVID-19. The chain employs TRBV12-3 or TRBV12-4 and TRBJ1-5; 7 central bases correspond to TRBD1. This receptor has the CDR3 CASSLDRAQPQHF. The DNA sequence is TGTGCCAGCAGTCTAGACAGGGCTCAGCCCCAGCATTTT.